This T cell receptor (beta chain) comes out of a study of tumor and adjacent non-tumor tissue in lung cancer. General study points: Tumor TCR diversity, when higher, was linked to shorter survival.

A word on this clonotype: No antigen is known for it. A read error is possible here, since a much larger clone lies one base away.

This CDR3 comprises 11 residues. Germline V gene lookup returns CDR1 DFQATT and CDR2 SNEGSKA (reference sequence). TCRbeta libraries were built with three rounds of nested PCR, modified from ARM-PCR. In TCRdb, the multiplex PCR reads were re-called with MiXCR into one record per CDR3 protein. The repertoire holds tens of thousands of distinct CDR3 sequences, with around four fifths as singletons. RNA was extracted from bulk tissue without any cell sorting. The sequenced sample consisted of lung tumor tissue. The sequence was collected from a woman in her forties or fifties with non-small cell lung cancer. The V call is TRBV20-1, the J call TRBJ1-1; weak D call: TRBD1 (6 bases). CDR3 loop: CTAIPGTEAFF. CDR3 coding DNA: TGCACTGCTATTCCCGGGACAGAAGCTTTCTTT.